The source of this T cell receptor (beta chain) is a study of neurological immune-mediated disorders. Each TCR transcript was tagged with a 10-nucleotide random UMI during 5'RACE. Every sequencing run returned over 190 million TCR-beta sequences, which were derived from 15-18 subjects. TCRdb ran MiXCR on the 5' RACE reads and lists one entry per CDR3 protein. The data show about 14,000 distinct CDR3 sequences, about 10% seen once. Regarding the study as a whole: HTLV-1-associated myelopathy ranked highest for TCR clonal expansion and multiple sclerosis lowest, beneath healthy controls.

V was clipped by 3 bases and J by 3 bases, with 21 bases between them. CDR1 and CDR2 (germline): SGHRS, YFSETQ. The CDR3 contains 17 residues. This clonotype was observed at least ten times. Its antigen is undetermined. The chain links TRBV5-1 to TRBJ2-5; D might be TRBD1 or TRBD2, each matching 6 bases. The sequencing sample was made of PBMCs. The sequence came from a woman in her thirties or forties in good health. The CDR3 bases are TGCGCCAGCAGCTCAAACCCCCCTAGCGAGGGGGAAGAGACCCAGTACTTC. This translates into CASSSNPPSEGEETQYF.